The text below deals with one TCR beta chain. Antigen specificity is unknown. The data are from a study of shared clonotypes between healthy human individuals. The V gene lost 1 base and the J gene lost 0 bases, with 13 bases spanning the gap. CDR3 length: 17 amino acids. Germline lookup yields CDR1 SGHRS and CDR2 YFSETQ. Sorted-subset replicate PCR reactions were performed with about 190 ng DNA, corresponding to roughly 30,000 T cell genomes. Profiling relied on immunoSEQ multiplex PCR, and the TCRdb table lists in-frame clones only, not all of them. This sample has more than 1,200,000 clones, with 98% found just once. Study results and limitations: Blood was the sole source, and tissue repertoires probably differ. Clonotypes shared by all four donors outscored non-shared clonotypes in generation probability.

The source of this sequence is a man aged 30 to 45 in good health. The genes are TRBV5-1 and TRBJ1-4; no definite D call. Sequencing was done on a sample of naive CD4+ T cells sorted from blood. This sample's subset: CD45RA+ positively selected. The CDR3, as DNA: TGCGCCAGCAGCTTGAGACCGAGGGCCGCAACTAATGAAAAACTGTTTTTT. It translates to CASSLRPRAATNEKLFF. The full variable domain, with the rest looked up from reference TRBV5-1 and TRBJ1-4, is KAGVTQTPRYLIKTRGQQVTLSCSPISGHRSVSWYQQTPGQGLQFLFEYFSETQRNKGNFPGRFSGRQFSNSRSEMNVSTLELGDSALYLCASSLRPRAATNEKLFFGSGTQLSVL.